Following are 25 T cell receptor beta chains from one sample sequenced in a study of shared clonotypes between healthy human individuals. Sequencing used immunoSEQ multiplex PCR; TCRdb keeps in-frame clones, though not all of them. The table shows millions of clones, with just over 90% occurring only once. Specimen: naive CD4+ T cells sorted from blood. The subset: CD45RA+ positively selected. All receptors derive from a man aged 18 to 29 in good health.

This clone was recorded only once. The chain joins TRBV6-6 to TRBJ2-7, with 7 bases identical to TRBD2. The CDR3 has 13 amino acids. V shed 8 bases and J 2 bases; nucleotides not matched to a gene: 6. Germline assignment: CDR1 MNHNY and CDR2 SVGAGI (reference sequence). CDR3 bases: TGTGCCAGCGGAACTAGCGTAGCCTACGAGCAGTACTTC. Its protein product is CASGTSVAYEQYF.

The chain uses TRBV5-5 and TRBJ1-1; TRBD1 matches at 9 bases. The germline gives CDR1 SGHKS, CDR2 YYEKEE (reference sequence). The CDR3 runs to 14 residues. With V trimmed by 4 bases and J by 5 bases, 6 bases remained unmatched. The CDR3 loop reads CASSAGTGRTEAFF. CDR3 bases: TGTGCCAGCAGCGCTGGGACAGGGCGTACTGAAGCTTTCTTT.

This chain links TRBV6-1 with TRBJ1-6, with no clear D. Trimming removed 0 bases from V and 9 bases from J, with 18 bases in between. The CDR3 covers 17 residues. Germline values: CDR1 MNHNS, CDR2 SASEGT. The CDR3 reads CASSEASWAGARSPLHF. The CDR3 region has the DNA TGTGCCAGCAGTGAAGCTAGCTGGGCAGGAGCTCGTTCACCCCTCCACTTT.

The genes are TRBV15 and TRBJ2-5, with TRBD2 as a possible D gene (5 bases). From germline, CDR1 is LNHNV and CDR2 YYDKDF (reference sequence). CDR3 length equals 14 residues. V was trimmed by 0 bases and J by 5 bases, leaving 10 bases between them. The CDR3 is CATSRDVERETQYF. CDR3 nucleotide sequence: TGTGCCACCAGCAGAGATGTGGAGCGGGAGACCCAGTACTTC.

This chain links TRBV7-2 with TRBJ2-3, with 10 bases lining up with TRBD1. CDR3 length: 14 residues. The germline CDR1 and CDR2 sequences are SGHTA and FQGNSA. With V trimmed by 5 bases and J by 7 bases, 6 bases remained unmatched. The CDR3, as DNA: TGTGCCAGCAGCCTCGACAGGGGGCCGTATACGCAGTATTTT. Amino acids: CASSLDRGPYTQYF.

The V gene is TRBV9, the J gene TRBJ2-3; 9 bases align to TRBD2. Germline trimming cut 2 bases from V and 2 bases from J; bases unmatched to any gene: 12. There are 18 residues in the CDR3. CDR1 SGDLS and CDR2 YYNGEE come from the germline V gene. The CDR3 is CASSVGLFSGGTTDTQYF. As DNA, the CDR3 is TGTGCCAGCAGCGTCGGATTGTTTAGCGGGGGTACCACAGATACGCAGTATTTT.

The chain has TRBV6-5 and TRBJ2-7; D is ambiguous. This CDR3 is built from 11 residues. Per the germline V gene, CDR1 is MNHEY and CDR2 is SVGAGI. Trimming pared 5 bases from V and 3 bases from J, leaving 5 bases between. The CDR3 DNA follows: TGTGCCAGCAGTCGCTACTACGAGCAGTACTTC. The encoded protein is CASSRYYEQYF.

This clone came up once. V is TRBV7-2 and J is TRBJ2-7, with 12 bases matching TRBD1. CDR1 and CDR2 from the germline V gene are SGHTA and FQGNSA. The trim removed 5 bases at V and 5 bases at J, leaving 4 bases unmatched. This CDR3 is built from 14 residues. The CDR3 DNA reads TGTGCCAGCAGCCCGGGACAGGGGGCGCACGAGCAGTACTTC. This gives the protein CASSPGQGAHEQYF.

The chain is built from TRBV6-5 and TRBJ2-1; D ambiguous. Germline CDR1 is MNHEY and CDR2 is SVGAGI. This CDR3 is built from 15 residues. Between the trimmed V and J ends, which lost 6 bases and 1 base, there was a span of 13 bases. CDR3: CASRLYSSSYNEQFF. CDR3 nucleotide sequence: TGTGCCAGCAGGCTATACAGCTCTTCCTACAATGAGCAGTTCTTC.

The chain combines TRBV7-2 with TRBJ2-7; 9 bases are a match to TRBD2. Trimming took 5 bases from V and 0 from J; bases not matched to a gene: 5. The CDR3 has 15 residues. Germline values: CDR1 SGHTA, CDR2 FQGNSA. The CDR3 DNA is TGTGCCAGCAGCGTGTTTAGCGGGAGCTCCTACGAGCAGTACTTC. It is translated as CASSVFSGSSYEQYF.

The chain employs TRBV7-2 and TRBJ1-3; D call uncertain. Germline-derived CDR1 and CDR2 are SGHTA and FQGNSA. The CDR3 runs to 15 residues. V was pared by 7 bases and J by 0 bases, with 13 bases between. The CDR3 DNA sequence: TGTGCCAGCACCATTAACCCGTACTCTGGAAACACCATATATTTT. Translated, it gives CASTINPYSGNTIYF. Looking up the rest from reference TRBV7-2 and TRBJ1-3 gives the full variable domain: GAGVSQSPSNKVTEKGKDVELRCDPISGHTALYWYRQSLGQGLEFLIYFQGNSAPDKSGLPSDRFSAERTGGSVSTLTIQRTQQEDSAVYLCASTINPYSGNTIYFGEGSWLTVV.

The DNA for the CDR3 is TGTGCCAGTAGTATAGCATACAGTCCTCCGTACGAGCAGTACTTC. It codes for CASSIAYSPPYEQYF. V and J are TRBV19 and TRBJ2-7; D unresolved. The CDR3 extends over 15 amino acids. The germline CDR1 and CDR2 sequences are LNHDA and SQIVND (reference sequence). Trimming stripped 1 base from V and 4 bases from J, with 14 bases between.

On this clone: At the DNA level, this CDR3 is encoded by other sequences in the same sample as well. V is TRBV5-1 and J is TRBJ2-3; maybe TRBD2 (7 bases). This CDR3 region has 15 residues. The germline CDR1 and CDR2 sequences are SGHRS and YFSETQ. Trimming shortened V by 0 bases and J by 4 bases, and 12 bases separated the two germline ends. The CDR3 region is CASSLAGGPADTQYF. CDR3 nucleotide sequence: TGCGCCAGCAGCTTGGCCGGGGGGCCCGCAGATACGCAGTATTTT.

V and J are TRBV10-3 and TRBJ2-1, with D maybe TRBD2 (6 bases). Per the germline V gene, CDR1 is ENHRY and CDR2 is SYGVKD. The V gene lost 6 bases and the J gene lost 5 bases, with 14 bases spanning the gap. This CDR3 has 14 amino acids. CDR3 DNA: TGTGCCATCAGGATCGGGAGTGGGAACAATGAGCAGTTCTTC. It specifies CAIRIGSGNNEQFF.

J is TRBJ1-4 and V is TRBV5-1, with 7 bases lining up with TRBD1. Germline trimming cut 7 bases from V and 0 bases from J; bases unmatched to any gene: 6. This CDR3 contains 15 residues. CDR1 is SGHRS, CDR2 YFSETQ, per germline. CDR3 amino acids: CASGTGESTNEKLFF. The CDR3 DNA follows: TGCGCCAGCGGAACAGGGGAATCAACTAATGAAAAACTGTTTTTT.

The chain links TRBV4-1 to TRBJ1-2, with D unresolved. CDR1 is MGHRA, CDR2 YSYEKL, per germline. The CDR3 extends over 14 amino acids. Trimming pared 4 bases from V and 4 bases from J, leaving 13 bases between. CDR3 DNA sequence: TGCGCCAGCAGCCGCGGCCCACTAAGCTATGGCTACACCTTC. It yields the protein CASSRGPLSYGYTF.

The chain combines TRBV28 with TRBJ1-1; no clear D gene. The V gene lost 6 bases and the J gene lost 0 bases, with 11 bases spanning the gap. Germline lookup yields CDR1 MDHEN and CDR2 SYDVKM. This CDR3 has 14 amino acids. CDR3 in DNA: TGTGCCAGCAGATCCCGGAGCATGAACACTGAAGCTTTCTTT. This codes for CASRSRSMNTEAFF.

V gene TRBV7-3 combines with J gene TRBJ2-1; the match to TRBD2 covers 14 bases. This CDR3 comprises 16 residues. The germline V gene encodes CDR1 SGHTA and CDR2 FQGTGA. Germline trimming cut 5 bases from V and 8 bases from J; bases unmatched to any gene: 8. The CDR3 DNA reads as TGTGCCAGCAGCATGACCGGGACTAGCGGGGGATATGAGCAGTTCTTC. Protein: CASSMTGTSGGYEQFF.

This chain joins TRBV5-1 and TRBJ2-5; D not certain. V was trimmed by 0 bases and J by 5 bases, leaving 14 bases between them. Germline V gene data show CDR1 as SGHRS and CDR2 as YFSETQ. The length of the CDR3 is 15 residues. In DNA, the CDR3 is TGCGCCAGCAGCTTGGCCAATGAAGTGGTGGAGACCCAGTACTTC. This codes for CASSLANEVVETQYF.

Note on this clone: Other DNA sequences from this sample encode an identical CDR3 as well. The CDR3 DNA follows: TGTGCCAGCAGGGGTACATACAATGAGCAGTTCTTC. Protein product: CASRGTYNEQFF. This chain connects TRBV2 to TRBJ2-1; D call uncertain. With 6 bases removed from V and 4 bases from J, the gap between germline ends came to 7 bases. The CDR3 covers 12 residues. In germline, CDR1 is SNHLY, CDR2 FYNNEI.

In this sample, this clone turned up once. This chain connects TRBV6-1 to TRBJ1-6, with a weak D call TRBD1 (6 bases). The CDR3 has 15 amino acids. Trimming shortened V by 5 bases and J by 10 bases, and 18 bases separated the two germline ends. Germline V gene sequence: CDR1 MNHNS, CDR2 SASEGT. Here the CDR3 DNA reads TGTGCCAGCAGTCAGGTGGGGGGGCAGAACTCACCCCTCCACTTT. The encoded protein is CASSQVGGQNSPLHF.

V and J are TRBV7-3 and TRBJ2-2, with D maybe TRBD1 (6 bases). Germline V CDR1 and CDR2: SGHTA, FQGTGA. Trimming stripped 9 bases from V and 3 bases from J, with 11 bases between. This CDR3 is built from 13 residues. CDR3 in amino acids: CARTDRHTGELFF. The CDR3 region has the DNA TGTGCCAGGACCGACAGGCACACCGGGGAGCTGTTTTTT.

This clone was recorded only once. The genes are TRBV9 and TRBJ2-3; D is unresolved. Germline V gene sequence: CDR1 SGDLS, CDR2 YYNGEE. The CDR3 sequence is 15 residues long. V dropped 1 base and J dropped 1 base, with 10 bases sitting between them. This CDR3 reads CASSVYLAGTDTQYF. CDR3 nucleotide sequence: TGTGCCAGCAGCGTATATCTGGCGGGCACAGATACGCAGTATTTT.

V gene TRBV5-1 combines with J gene TRBJ2-3; 7 positions match TRBD1. The length of the CDR3 is 13 residues. Germline-derived CDR1 and CDR2 are SGHRS and YFSETQ. The trim removed 7 bases at V and 5 bases at J, leaving 7 bases unmatched. The CDR3 bases are TGCGCCAGCGAGTACAGGGGCGGAGATACGCAGTATTTT. This gives the protein CASEYRGGDTQYF.

The chain combines TRBV7-2 with TRBJ1-5; 9 positions match TRBD1. The length of the CDR3 is 14 residues. Germline CDR1 reads SGHTA; CDR2 reads FQGNSA. Germline trimming cut 5 bases from V and 7 bases from J; bases unmatched to any gene: 6. The CDR3 DNA reads as TGTGCCAGCAGCCAGGACAGGGGACGGCAGCCCCAGCATTTT. It specifies CASSQDRGRQPQHF.